This T cell receptor beta chain appears in the sequencing data of a study of blood T cell repertoires in COVID-19. Method: immunoSEQ multiplex PCR; TCRdb's copy keeps in-frame clones and lacks some. Of about 520,000 clones in the sample, around 85% are singletons; the top ten hold approximately 2.9%. CDR1 is SGHNT and CDR2 is YYREEE in the germline V gene (reference sequence). There are 15 residues in the CDR3. Trimming at V came to 5 bases and at J to 9 bases, leaving 14 bases not matched to a gene. This receptor was identified in a human donor in a cohort sampled during active COVID-19. This chain joins TRBV5-4 and TRBJ2-1, with TRBD2 matching over 7 bases. The sample taken for sequencing was peripheral blood. The CDR3 here is CASSPAGDGLSEQFF. For the CDR3, the DNA is TGTGCCAGCAGTCCGGCGGGGGACGGGTTGAGTGAGCAGTTCTTC.